This T cell receptor beta chain derives from a study of Graves' ophthalmopathy and Graves' hyperthyroidism. With 8 bases removed from V and 0 bases from J, the gap between germline ends came to 11 bases. This CDR3 has 14 amino acids. Germline CDR1 reads SNHLY; CDR2 reads FYNNEI. This clonotype has a count of ten or more. Amplified TCR beta CDR3 regions were obtained using RNA transcripts as template. HTBI-primed RT-PCR formed the first round, and a multiplex PCR formed the second. A single record per CDR3 protein comes from TCRdb applying MiXCR to the multiplex PCR reads. The sample records around 51,000 distinct CDR3 sequences, roughly 52% being singletons.

Sequencing input: peripheral blood. The TCR comes from an adult man with Graves' ophthalmopathy. This chain joins TRBV2 and TRBJ1-5; D not resolved. Written as DNA, the CDR3 is TGTGCCAGCGCCCAGGTTTATAGCAATCAGCCCCAGCATTTT. It codes for CASAQVYSNQPQHF.